This TCR beta chain was recorded in a study of blood T cell repertoires in COVID-19. Study-level information: The cDNA or gDNA used as material had been derived from T cells, B-cell-depleted T cells, or PBMCs.

The V gene's germline CDR1 is GTSNPN and CDR2 SVGIG (reference sequence). This CDR3 is 13 amino acids long. V lost 3 bases and J lost 7, with 10 bases in between. Here immunoSEQ multiplex PCR was the method, and the copy in TCRdb shows in-frame clones only, minus some. The repertoire has about 98,000 clones, about 81% of them found once; the top ten carry 15% to 20%. The sequenced sample consisted of peripheral blood. The chain combines TRBV30 with TRBJ1-6, with D uncertain. This clonotype was sampled from an elderly man with acute or convalescent COVID-19. The CDR3 DNA reads as TGTGCCTGGAGGAAGGAGTGGAATTCACCCCTCCACTTT. Protein product: CAWRKEWNSPLHF.